One sample yielded the 28 T cell receptor beta chains listed below, sequenced in a study of blood T cells in healthy people across ages. A sample-barcoded 5' primer and a J-beta primer mix were used in a second PCR of roughly 7 to 12 cycles. TCRdb recomputed calls from the 5' RACE reads with MiXCR, one row per CDR3 protein. Of about 640,000 distinct CDR3 sequences listed, 58% were seen once; the top ten hold around 37%. The sequenced material came from blood. Source of these receptors: a man in his 60s in good health.

The chain combines TRBV6-1 with TRBJ2-3, with TRBD1 as a possible D gene (6 bases). Per germline, CDR1 MNHNS and CDR2 SASEGT. The CDR3 has 16 residues. V gave up 2 bases and J gave up 1 base, with 13 bases separating them. The CDR3, as DNA: TGTGCCAGCAGTGAAACCCCAGGGGACGGCACAGATACGCAGTATTTT. Translated, it gives CASSETPGDGTDTQYF.

The V call is TRBV5-1, the J call TRBJ2-5, with a possible D match to TRBD1 (6 bases). This CDR3 has 13 amino acids. The germline V gene has CDR1 SGHRS and CDR2 YFSETQ. With 3 bases removed from V and 0 bases from J, the gap between germline ends came to 6 bases. The CDR3 sequence is CASSSGDQETQYF. The CDR3 DNA reads as TGCGCCAGCAGCTCAGGGGACCAAGAGACCCAGTACTTC. Filled out from reference TRBV5-1 and TRBJ2-5, the complete variable domain reads KAGVTQTPRYLIKTRGQQVTLSCSPISGHRSVSWYQQTPGQGLQFLFEYFSETQRNKGNFPGRFSGRQFSNSRSEMNVSTLELGDSALYLCASSSGDQETQYFGPGTRLLVL.

This clonotype has a handful of counts. The rearrangement uses TRBV20-1 and TRBJ2-4; perhaps TRBD1 as D (6 bases). This CDR3 comprises 15 residues. Germline CDR1 reads DFQATT; CDR2 reads SNEGSKA (reference sequence). Between the trimmed V and J ends, which lost 5 bases and 1 base, there was a span of 15 bases. CDR3 coding DNA: TGCAGTGCTGATAGGGGGTCCCCGGCCAAAAACATTCAGTACTTC. This gives the protein CSADRGSPAKNIQYF.

This clonotype appeared a few times. V gene TRBV5-1 combines with J gene TRBJ2-1; 14 positions agree with TRBD2. The CDR3 runs to 16 residues. CDR1 is SGHRS and CDR2 is YFSETQ in the germline V gene. With V trimmed by 0 bases and J by 9 bases, 5 bases remained unmatched. The CDR3 spells CASSLAGTSGGIEQFF. The DNA for the CDR3 is TGCGCCAGCAGCTTGGCCGGGACTAGCGGGGGCATTGAGCAGTTCTTC.

This clonotype has at least ten counts. V and J are TRBV18 and TRBJ2-1; TRBD2 matches at 7 bases. Germline assignment: CDR1 KGHSH and CDR2 LQKENI. This CDR3 contains 12 residues. The V gene end was trimmed by 8 bases and the J gene end by 2 bases; junction bases not matched to a gene: 0. In nucleotides, the CDR3 is TGTGCCAGCAGCGGGGCCTACAATGAGCAGTTCTTC. This gives the protein CASSGAYNEQFF.

The chain is built from TRBV3-1 and TRBJ2-7; D not certain. This CDR3 has 15 residues. Germline CDR1 LGHDT, CDR2 YNNKEL (reference sequence). With 1 base removed from V and 2 bases from J, the gap between germline ends came to 12 bases. CDR3 DNA: TGTGCCAGCAGCCAAGGTCCTCTAGATACCTACGAGCAGTACTTC. Its protein product is CASSQGPLDTYEQYF.

The chain recombines TRBV7-7 with TRBJ2-1; weak D call: TRBD2 (6 bases). CDR1 is SSHAT and CDR2 is FNYEAQ in the germline V gene (reference sequence). This CDR3 has 15 amino acids. V lost 1 base and J lost 9, with 16 bases in between. The CDR3 is CASSLGYGGNSEQFF. CDR3 nucleotides: TGTGCCAGCAGCTTAGGTTACGGGGGTAATAGTGAGCAGTTCTTC. The complete variable domain, with remaining parts taken from reference TRBV7-7 and TRBJ2-1, reads GAGVSQSPRYKVTKRGQDVTLRCDPISSHATLYWYQQALGQGPEFLTYFNYEAQPDKSGLPSDRFSAERPEGSISTLTIQRTEQRDSAMYRCASSLGYGGNSEQFFGPGTRLTVL.

This chain joins TRBV20-1 and TRBJ1-6; 7 bases fit TRBD1. V shed 5 bases and J 10 bases; nucleotides not matched to a gene: 11. This CDR3 contains 14 residues. Germline values: CDR1 DFQATT, CDR2 SNEGSKA (reference sequence). The CDR3 loop reads CSARSTGTGSPLHF. The CDR3 DNA is TGCAGTGCTCGATCGACAGGGACGGGATCACCCCTCCACTTT.

The V gene is TRBV7-2, the J gene TRBJ2-5, with a tentative D call TRBD2 (6 bases). The CDR3 spans 15 residues. Trimming removed 6 bases from V and 6 bases from J, with 20 bases in between. Germline V gives CDR1 SGHTA, CDR2 FQGNSA. DNA of the CDR3: TGTGCCAGCAGTGGGGACGCCCACGCGGGAAAGACCCAGTACTTC. Translating it yields CASSGDAHAGKTQYF.

The CDR3 reads CATSDAGRVETQYF. The CDR3 coding sequence is TGTGCCACCAGTGATGCCGGCAGGGTGGAGACCCAGTACTTC. The J gene is TRBJ2-5, the V gene TRBV24-1; possibly TRBD1 for D (5 bases). The CDR3 runs to 14 residues. With 3 bases removed from V and 5 bases from J, the gap between germline ends came to 12 bases. Germline V gene lookup returns CDR1 KGHDR and CDR2 SFDVKD.

To note about this clonotype: The junction shows a germline mismatch at one end, possibly a read error. This chain links TRBV20-1 with TRBJ2-1; 11 nucleotides line up with TRBD2. CDR3 length equals 17 residues. In germline, CDR1 is DFQATT, CDR2 SNEGSKA (reference sequence). The CDR3 DNA sequence: TGCAGTGCCAGAGGCCTAGCGGGGGGTCACTCCTACAATGAGCAGTTCTTC. Residues: CSARGLAGGHSYNEQFF.

CDR3 loop: CSARDMKNEQFF. CDR3 sequence (DNA): TGCAGTGCTAGAGACATGAAGAATGAGCAGTTCTTC. The chain uses TRBV20-1 and TRBJ2-1; no reliable D call. The V end lost 0 bases, the J end lost 7 bases, and 7 bases lay between the germline ends. Germline values: CDR1 DFQATT, CDR2 SNEGSKA (reference sequence). The CDR3 runs 12 residues.

The CDR3 sequence: CASSVAPGPYGYTF. The CDR3, as DNA: TGTGCCAGCAGTGTTGCTCCCGGGCCCTATGGCTACACCTTC. The gene calls are TRBV2 and TRBJ1-2; D gene uncertain. This CDR3 comprises 14 residues. CDR1 is SNHLY and CDR2 is FYNNEI in the germline V gene. V shed 4 bases and J shed 4 bases, with 13 bases lying between them.

The J gene is TRBJ1-2, the V gene TRBV6-1; D is uncertain. Trimming shortened V by 8 bases and J by 4 bases, and 8 bases separated the two germline ends. The V gene's germline CDR1 is MNHNS and CDR2 SASEGT. The CDR3 length is 11 residues. The chain's CDR3 is CASVEVYGYTF. The CDR3 DNA sequence: TGTGCCAGCGTCGAGGTCTATGGCTACACCTTC.

This clonotype was counted only a few times. V usage is TRBV10-2 and J usage is TRBJ2-5, with 10 bases aligning to TRBD2. This CDR3 comprises 15 residues. Germline CDR1 and CDR2: WSHSY and SAAADI. V lost 1 base, J lost 4 bases, and 3 bases stayed unmatched. The CDR3 loop is CASSEWLAGVETQYF. The CDR3 coding sequence is TGCGCCAGCAGTGAGTGGCTAGCGGGGGTAGAGACCCAGTACTTC.

The CDR3 nucleotides read TGCGCCAGCAGCTTGACGTCAACCCAAGAGACCCAGTACTTC. This sequence encodes CASSLTSTQETQYF. The chain has TRBV5-1 and TRBJ2-5; D call uncertain. Per germline, CDR1 SGHRS and CDR2 YFSETQ. Trimming pared 1 base from V and 1 base from J, leaving 8 bases between. The CDR3 totals 14 residues.

The J gene is TRBJ2-7, the V gene TRBV5-1, with D maybe TRBD1 (5 bases). The CDR3 is 13 residues long. The V gene's germline CDR1 is SGHRS and CDR2 YFSETQ. V lost 7 bases and J 5 bases, leaving 16 bases between the germline ends. Here the CDR3 reads CASGQGPGNEQYF. For the CDR3, the DNA is TGCGCCAGCGGACAAGGACCTGGCAACGAGCAGTACTTC.

This clonotype appeared once. The V and J genes are TRBV5-1 and TRBJ2-4, with 7 bases lining up with TRBD1. V shed 0 bases and J 6 bases; nucleotides not matched to a gene: 6. Germline-derived CDR1 and CDR2 are SGHRS and YFSETQ. This CDR3 spans 15 amino acids. The CDR3 region has the DNA TGCGCCAGCAGCTTGGAAGGGGGCGATAGAAACATTCAGTACTTC. It specifies CASSLEGGDRNIQYF.

The CDR3 region has the DNA TGTGCCAGCAGTTCCCTAGCGGGGCTGCGCTACGAGCAGTACTTC. Its protein is CASSSLAGLRYEQYF. The J gene is TRBJ2-5, the V gene TRBV27, with TRBD2 identical over 9 bases. The tail of the sequence fits TRBJ2-7 better, so the J call may be wrong. Germline V CDR1 and CDR2: MNHEY, SMNVEV (reference sequence). The CDR3 sequence is 15 residues long.

The V gene is TRBV7-2, the J gene TRBJ1-2; no firm D call. Trimming cost V 5 bases and J 0 bases, with 16 bases left between them. This CDR3 comprises 16 residues. CDR1 and CDR2 (germline): SGHTA, FQGNSA. The CDR3 region has the DNA TGTGCCAGCAGCCCCCAGGCTGGATCCCCTAACTATGGCTACACCTTC. Encoded protein: CASSPQAGSPNYGYTF.

This chain links TRBV20-1 with TRBJ2-2, with 10 bases that match TRBD2. There are 18 residues in the CDR3. V lost 3 bases, J lost 4 bases, and 14 bases stayed unmatched. Germline V gene lookup returns CDR1 DFQATT and CDR2 SNEGSKA (reference sequence). The CDR3 here is CSASSGLADKGITGELFF. The CDR3 region has the DNA TGCAGTGCTAGTTCCGGACTAGCGGACAAAGGGATCACCGGGGAGCTGTTTTTT.

This chain uses TRBV12-3 or TRBV12-4 with TRBJ1-5, with 8 positions matching TRBD1. V shed 3 bases and J 6 bases; nucleotides not matched to a gene: 4. This CDR3 has 14 residues. The CDR3 loop reads CASSLQGAPQPQHF. The CDR3 nucleotides read TGTGCCAGCAGTTTGCAGGGGGCCCCTCAGCCCCAGCATTTT.

This clonotype was seen only a few times. The J gene is TRBJ2-7, the V gene TRBV7-2; 7 bases agree with TRBD2. Per the germline V gene, CDR1 is SGHTA and CDR2 is FQGNSA. This CDR3 spans 12 amino acids. The J segment lost 10 bases and the V segment lost 5 bases, leaving 8 bases of the junction unmatched. The CDR3 DNA reads as TGTGCCAGCAGCACGATCGGGGGGTCCCAGTACTTC. This gives the protein CASSTIGGSQYF.

This sequence joins TRBV6-1 and TRBJ2-1, with 9 bases lining up with TRBD2. CDR1 and CDR2 from the germline V gene are MNHNS and SASEGT. V trimming: 6 bases; J trimming: 2 bases; junction bases outside the gene matches: 8. The length of the CDR3 is 16 residues. CDR3 in DNA: TGTGCCAGCAGAGCGGGACTAGCCGATGCCTACAATGAGCAGTTCTTC. It codes for CASRAGLADAYNEQFF.

The V gene is TRBV13, the J gene TRBJ2-7; 8 bases align to TRBD2. CDR3 length: 15 amino acids. J lost 4 bases, V lost 5 bases, and 10 bases had no gene match. Germline-derived CDR1 and CDR2 are PRHDT and FYEKMQ (reference sequence). This chain's CDR3 is CASSPDGRETYEQYF. The DNA of the CDR3 is TGTGCCAGCAGCCCGGACGGGAGGGAAACGTACGAGCAGTACTTC.

The chain links TRBV20-1 to TRBJ2-5; the D is unclear. The CDR3 sequence is 12 residues long. Trimming stripped 1 base from V and 4 bases from J, with 7 bases between. Germline V gene data show CDR1 as DFQATT and CDR2 as SNEGSKA (reference sequence). CDR3 DNA sequence: TGCAGTGCTAGAGTAACCGCAGAGACCCAGTACTTC. It specifies CSARVTAETQYF.

The sample holds a few counts of this clonotype. The chain uses TRBV20-1 and TRBJ2-4, with 7 bases that match TRBD1. Germline CDR1 DFQATT, CDR2 SNEGSKA (reference sequence). Trimming removed 7 bases from V and 6 bases from J; junction bases left unmatched: 6. The CDR3 extends over 12 amino acids. The CDR3 spells CSGGSGGNIQYF. CDR3 coding DNA: TGCAGTGGAGGGTCAGGGGGAAACATTCAGTACTTC.

This rearrangement joins TRBV6-5 to TRBJ2-3, with 10 bases identical to TRBD2. V was clipped by 5 bases and J by 0 bases; unmatched bases: 5. The CDR3 length is 16 residues. Germline lookup yields CDR1 MNHEY and CDR2 SVGAGI. CDR3 sequence: CASSPWTSGSTDTQYF. CDR3 nucleotides: TGTGCCAGCAGTCCGTGGACTAGCGGTAGCACAGATACGCAGTATTTT.